These T cell receptor beta chains were read from a single sample in a study of control samples from healthy donors and cancer patients. The table came from immunoSEQ multiplex PCR; TCRdb's copy has only in-frame clones and leaves some out. The data contain 120,000 or so clones, approximately 89% of them seen just once; the ten biggest clones take up roughly 8.8%. Sample: blood. The origin of the receptors is a man between 18 and 35 years old in good health. The CDR3 runs from the conserved cysteine through the conserved F or W. Each record gives: D gene, clone size, V gene, J gene, CDR3 protein, CDR3 DNA. The D gene is left open where the match is weak. Some rows have no size entry. The others give once, few or many, or a class for an expanded clone.

D: NA; size: NA; V: TRBV25-1; J: TRBJ1-2; CDR3: CASSEGGTDYGYTF; DNA: TGTGCCAGCAGTGAAGGTGGTACGGACTATGGCTACACCTTC
D: NA; size: NA; V: TRBV2; J: TRBJ1-2; CDR3: CASSGSVYGYTF; DNA: TGTGCCAGCAGTGGCTCAGTCTATGGCTACACCTTC
D: NA; size: NA; V: TRBV12-3/TRBV12-4; J: TRBJ2-2; CDR3: CASSSQDTGELFF; DNA: TGTGCCAGCAGTAGTCAAGACACCGGGGAGCTGTTTTTT
D: NA; size: NA; V: TRBV30; J: TRBJ1-4; CDR3: CAWSIQSNEKLFF; DNA: TGTGCCTGGAGTATACAGAGTAATGAAAAACTGTTTTTT
D: NA; size: NA; V: TRBV27; J: TRBJ2-3; CDR3: CASTLDGPTSTDTQYF; DNA: TGTGCCAGCACCTTGGACGGTCCTACTAGCACAGATACGCAGTATTTT
D: TRBD1; size: once; V: TRBV25-1; J: TRBJ1-2; CDR3: CASSGTGLSYGYTF; DNA: TGTGCCAGCAGTGGGACAGGGTTGAGCTATGGCTACACCTTC
D: TRBD2; size: few; V: TRBV9; J: TRBJ2-3; CDR3: CASSSRTSGVDTQYF; DNA: TGTGCCAGCAGCTCCAGGACTAGCGGGGTCGATACGCAGTATTTT
D: NA; size: NA; V: TRBV12-5; J: TRBJ1-3; CDR3: CASGSPQGLGNTIYF; DNA: TGTGCTAGTGGTTCGCCCCAAGGCTTAGGAAACACCATATATTTT
D: NA; size: NA; V: TRBV2; J: TRBJ1-3; CDR3: CASRRGRGNTIYF; DNA: TGTGCCAGCAGGAGGGGCCGAGGAAACACCATATATTTT
D: NA; size: NA; V: TRBV19; J: TRBJ2-2; CDR3: CASSIKGTAGELFF; DNA: TGTGCCAGTAGTATAAAGGGGACCGCCGGGGAGCTGTTTTTT
D: TRBD1; size: NA; V: TRBV5-1; J: TRBJ2-7; CDR3: CASSGSGTGSYEQYF; DNA: TGCGCCAGCAGCGGTTCCGGGACAGGTTCCTACGAGCAGTACTTC
D: TRBD2; size: NA; V: TRBV4-1; J: TRBJ2-7; CDR3: CASSQTSGGSDEQYF; DNA: TGCGCCAGCAGCCAGACTAGCGGGGGTAGCGACGAGCAGTACTTC
D: NA; size: once; V: TRBV18; J: TRBJ1-5; CDR3: CASSHSSNQPQHF; DNA: TGTGCCAGCTCACATTCTAGCAATCAGCCCCAGCATTTT
D: NA; size: once; V: TRBV9; J: TRBJ1-4; CDR3: CASSRTDTNEKLFF; DNA: TGTGCCAGCAGCCGGACAGACACTAATGAAAAACTGTTTTTT
D: NA; size: NA; V: TRBV20-1; J: TRBJ1-5; CDR3: CSALRPQPQHF; DNA: TGCAGTGCTTTACGACCCCAGCCCCAGCATTTT
D: NA; size: NA; V: TRBV6-1; J: TRBJ1-4; CDR3: CASSEFRGARGEKLFF; DNA: TGTGCCAGCAGTGAATTTAGGGGGGCGCGGGGTGAAAAACTGTTTTTT
D: TRBD1; size: once; V: TRBV3-1/TRBV3-2; J: TRBJ1-5; CDR3: CASSPADRINQPQHF; DNA: TGTGCCAGCAGCCCGGCGGACAGGATCAATCAGCCCCAGCATTTT
D: NA; size: NA; V: TRBV7-8; J: TRBJ2-7; CDR3: CASSSLVAYEQYF; DNA: TGTGCCAGCAGCTCACTGGTGGCCTACGAGCAGTACTTC
D: NA; size: NA; V: TRBV5-6; J: TRBJ2-1; CDR3: CASSLAVNNEQFF; DNA: TGTGCCAGCAGCTTGGCGGTGAACAATGAGCAGTTCTTC
D: NA; size: NA; V: TRBV18; J: TRBJ1-1; CDR3: CASSPLTENTEAFF; DNA: TGTGCCAGCTCACCCCTGACAGAGAACACTGAAGCTTTCTTT
D: TRBD1; size: NA; V: TRBV27; J: TRBJ1-2; CDR3: CASSSQGAGGYTF; DNA: TGTGCCAGCAGTTCCCAGGGGGCTGGTGGCTACACCTTC
D: TRBD2; size: NA; V: TRBV3-1/TRBV3-2; J: TRBJ2-3; CDR3: CASSQGGSGGAVDTQYF; DNA: TGTGCCAGCAGCCAAGGGGGGAGCGGGGGGGCCGTAGATACGCAGTATTTT
D: TRBD1; size: NA; V: TRBV7-7; J: TRBJ2-7; CDR3: CASSAGQGTYEQYF; DNA: TGTGCCAGCAGCGCCGGACAGGGGACCTACGAGCAGTACTTC
D: NA; size: NA; V: TRBV6-5; J: TRBJ1-6; CDR3: CASSYEAGGGTSPLHF; DNA: TGTGCCAGCAGTTACGAGGCGGGGGGAGGAACTTCACCCCTCCACTTT
D: NA; size: NA; V: TRBV3-1/TRBV3-2; J: TRBJ2-2; CDR3: CASSQGNTGELFF; DNA: TGTGCCAGCAGCCAAGGGAACACCGGGGAGCTGTTTTTT
D: NA; size: NA; V: TRBV30; J: TRBJ1-3; CDR3: CAWSVGPGGNTIYF; DNA: TGTGCCTGGAGTGTGGGTCCAGGCGGAAACACCATATATTTT
D: TRBD1; size: NA; V: TRBV5-1; J: TRBJ1-5; CDR3: CASSFGTGNQPQHF; DNA: TGCGCCAGCAGCTTCGGGACAGGCAATCAGCCCCAGCATTTT
D: NA; size: NA; V: TRBV5-1; J: TRBJ1-1; CDR3: CASSSVGTEAFF; DNA: TGCGCCAGCAGCTCGGTGGGTACTGAAGCTTTCTTT
D: TRBD2; size: NA; V: TRBV3-1/TRBV3-2; J: TRBJ2-7; CDR3: CASTRGVAGARSSYEQYF; DNA: TGTGCCAGCACCCGGGGGGTAGCGGGGGCCAGGAGCTCCTACGAGCAGTACTTC
D: NA; size: few; V: TRBV2; J: TRBJ1-5; CDR3: CASSEGYRGSGNQPQHF; DNA: TGTGCCAGCAGTGAAGGGTATAGGGGGTCAGGCAATCAGCCCCAGCATTTT
D: TRBD1; size: NA; V: TRBV2; J: TRBJ1-1; CDR3: CASSQTGLNTEAFF; DNA: TGTGCCAGCAGCCAGACAGGGCTGAACACTGAAGCTTTCTTT
D: NA; size: NA; V: TRBV5-1; J: TRBJ1-2; CDR3: CASSLGNYGYTF; DNA: TGCGCCAGCAGCTTGGGCAACTATGGCTACACCTTC
D: TRBD2; size: NA; V: TRBV7-8; J: TRBJ2-7; CDR3: CASSLDAGGSYEQYF; DNA: TGTGCCAGCAGCTTAGATGCCGGGGGGTCCTACGAGCAGTACTTC
D: NA; size: NA; V: TRBV4-1; J: TRBJ2-2; CDR3: CASSQEGVPWSTGELFF; DNA: TGCGCCAGCAGCCAAGAGGGAGTCCCCTGGAGCACCGGGGAGCTGTTTTTT
D: NA; size: NA; V: TRBV4-1; J: TRBJ1-6; CDR3: CASSPWTDNSPLHF; DNA: TGCGCCAGCAGCCCATGGACGGACAATTCACCCCTCCACTTT
D: TRBD2; size: NA; V: TRBV30; J: TRBJ2-7; CDR3: CAWSVTGGHEQYF; DNA: TGTGCCTGGAGTGTAACGGGGGGGCACGAGCAGTACTTC
D: TRBD1; size: NA; V: TRBV7-8; J: TRBJ1-3; CDR3: CASSSGQGAITIYF; DNA: TGTGCCAGCAGCTCCGGACAGGGGGCTATCACCATATATTTT
D: NA; size: few; V: TRBV3-1/TRBV3-2; J: TRBJ2-4; CDR3: CASSQAPPGEGKNIQYF; DNA: TGTGCCAGCAGCCAAGCCCCCCCAGGGGAGGGTAAAAACATTCAGTACTTC
D: TRBD1; size: NA; V: TRBV5-1; J: TRBJ1-4; CDR3: CASSPPRTGDTNEKLFF; DNA: TGCGCCAGCAGCCCCCCTCGGACAGGGGATACTAATGAAAAACTGTTTTTT
D: NA; size: NA; V: TRBV5-1; J: TRBJ2-5; CDR3: CASSLSPKSLEETQYF; DNA: TGCGCCAGCAGCTTGTCCCCGAAAAGCCTCGAAGAGACCCAGTACTTC